The sequence of this T cell receptor (beta chain) was determined in a study of shared clonotypes between healthy human individuals. Looking at the study overall: Donor composition was a couple of women and three men, aged 18 to 49.

The CDR3 totals 12 residues. CDR1 MNHEY and CDR2 SVGAGI come from the germline V gene. V was trimmed by 7 bases and J by 7 bases, leaving 8 bases between them. Several immunoSEQ plates received, in even portions, the genomic DNA of each subset. Produced via immunoSEQ multiplex PCR; TCRdb's table is partial and in-frame only. The sample holds hundreds of thousands of clones, 70% to 80% seen once. This rearrangement joins TRBV6-5 to TRBJ1-6; no definite D call. This sequence was found in a woman in her forties in good health. Some clones in this sample may be carry-over from other donors' samples. What was sequenced was PBMCs. CDR3 DNA sequence: TGTGCCAGCACGGGCGGGAATTCACCCCTCCACTTT. Translation: CASTGGNSPLHF.